These 26 T cell receptor beta chains came from one sample sequenced in a study of shared clonotypes between healthy human individuals. Generated by immunoSEQ multiplex PCR, the TCRdb table keeps only in-frame clones and is missing some. The table shows roughly 2.1 million clones, with about 93% occurring only once. As defined, naive CD8 cells were CD45RO-negative and positively selected for CCR7, with terminally differentiated effector memory CD45RA+ cells excluded. Sequences were obtained from naive CD8+ T cells from PBMCs. The origin of the receptors is a man between 18 and 29 years old in good health. Some clones in this sample may be carry-over from other donors' samples.

The gene calls are TRBV2 and TRBJ2-1; D gene uncertain. Per the germline V gene, CDR1 is SNHLY and CDR2 is FYNNEI. This CDR3 has 11 residues. V lost 10 bases to trimming and J lost 0 bases, with 4 bases between them. CDR3 DNA sequence: TGTGCCATCTTCTCCTACAATGAGCAGTTCTTC. As protein: CAIFSYNEQFF.

The chain uses TRBV19 and TRBJ2-1; 8 bases fit TRBD2. The germline V gene encodes CDR1 LNHDA and CDR2 SQIVND (reference sequence). Unmatched junction bases numbered 5, after V lost 7 bases and J lost 0 bases. CDR3 length equals 15 residues. The CDR3 sequence is CASIRSGSSYNEQFF. In DNA form, the CDR3 reads TGTGCCAGTATCCGGAGCGGGAGCTCCTACAATGAGCAGTTCTTC.

This clone was counted a single time. The chain couples TRBV4-1 to TRBJ1-4; D remains unclear. The V end was cut by 4 bases, the J end by 12 bases, with 15 bases between. This CDR3 has 13 residues. Germline values: CDR1 MGHRA, CDR2 YSYEKL. CDR3 protein: CASSPDMEEELFF. The CDR3 DNA is TGCGCCAGCAGCCCCGATATGGAGGAGGAACTGTTTTTT.

The rearrangement uses TRBV2 and TRBJ2-2; 10 nucleotides line up with TRBD1. CDR3 length equals 16 residues. The germline CDR1 and CDR2 sequences are SNHLY and FYNNEI. V gave up 4 bases and J gave up 6 bases; unmatched junction bases: 8. The chain's CDR3 is CASSAFGTGAAGELFF. The CDR3, as DNA: TGTGCCAGCAGTGCGTTCGGGACAGGGGCGGCCGGGGAGCTGTTTTTT.

V gene TRBV7-8 combines with J gene TRBJ2-5; the match to TRBD2 covers 14 bases. CDR3 size: 16 residues. Germline loops: CDR1 SGHVS, CDR2 FQNEAQ. Unmatched junction bases numbered 3, after V lost 1 base and J lost 5 bases. This chain's CDR3 is CASSLVGLAGVETQYF. In DNA, the CDR3 is TGTGCCAGCAGCTTAGTGGGACTAGCGGGAGTTGAGACCCAGTACTTC.

The chain carries TRBV11-3 and TRBJ2-7; no definite D call. The CDR3 is 12 amino acids. Trimming cost V 1 base and J 13 bases, with 14 bases left between them. Looked up from germline, CDR1 is SGHNT and CDR2 is YENEEA. The CDR3 is CASSLGIGHPYF. CDR3 in DNA: TGTGCCAGCAGCTTAGGTATCGGCCACCCCTACTTC.

J is TRBJ1-5 and V is TRBV18; D gene uncertain. CDR1 KGHSH and CDR2 LQKENI come from the germline V gene. The CDR3 contains 15 residues. Trimming cost V 3 bases and J 1 base, with 10 bases left between them. The DNA for the CDR3 is TGTGCCAGCTCACCTCCCCCGGACAGCAATCAGCCCCAGCATTTT. Translated, it gives CASSPPPDSNQPQHF.

The chain links TRBV7-8 to TRBJ2-7, with D uncertain. The germline V and J ends were trimmed by 5 bases and 4 bases, with 12 bases remaining between them. This CDR3 has 13 amino acids. The germline gives CDR1 SGHVS, CDR2 FQNEAQ. The CDR3 protein is CASSLRIGYEQYF. The CDR3 DNA reads TGTGCCAGCAGCCTCCGGATTGGGTACGAGCAGTACTTC.

This CDR3 reads CASSDLDRRNTEAFF. CDR3 DNA sequence: TGTGCCAGCAGTGATCTTGACAGAAGGAACACTGAAGCTTTCTTT. This sequence joins TRBV6-1 and TRBJ1-1; the D gene is possibly TRBD1 (5 bases). Germline V gene lookup returns CDR1 MNHNS and CDR2 SASEGT. The V and J ends lost 3 bases and 1 base respectively, with 12 bases between them. The CDR3 is 15 residues long.

V and J are TRBV7-6 and TRBJ2-1; D remains ambiguous. From germline, CDR1 is SGHVS and CDR2 FNYEAQ. The length of the CDR3 is 12 residues. The V gene lost 4 bases and the J gene lost 3 bases, with 4 bases spanning the gap. CDR3 bases: TGTGCCAGCAGCTCCTTCTACAATGAGCAGTTCTTC. Amino acid sequence: CASSSFYNEQFF.

This sequence joins TRBV7-6 and TRBJ2-3; D unclear. CDR3 length: 13 amino acids. The germline V gene has CDR1 SGHVS and CDR2 FNYEAQ. V gave up 3 bases and J gave up 0 bases, with 4 bases separating them. The chain's CDR3 is CASSFSSTDTQYF. CDR3 DNA sequence: TGTGCCAGCAGCTTCTCCAGCACAGATACGCAGTATTTT.

V is TRBV19 and J is TRBJ2-3; 9 bases fit TRBD2. Germline loops: CDR1 LNHDA, CDR2 SQIVND (reference sequence). The CDR3 is made up of 14 amino acids. Trimming removed 8 bases from V and 2 bases from J; junction bases left unmatched: 5. As DNA, the CDR3 is TGTGCCAGTCAGACTAGCGGATACACAGATACGCAGTATTTT. Its protein is CASQTSGYTDTQYF.

Regarding this clone: Other DNA sequences from this sample encode an identical CDR3 as well. The rearrangement joins TRBV28 to TRBJ2-7, with D hard to call. The germline V and J ends were trimmed by 3 bases and 2 bases, with 8 bases remaining between them. CDR3 length equals 13 residues. CDR1 is MDHEN, CDR2 SYDVKM, per germline. For the CDR3, the DNA is TGTGCCAGCAGTTTGCGGCAGACCTACGAGCAGTACTTC. Its protein is CASSLRQTYEQYF.

V gene TRBV9 combines with J gene TRBJ2-2, with 10 positions matching TRBD1. Germline-derived CDR1 and CDR2 are SGDLS and YYNGEE. V lost 4 bases and J lost 4; bases outside the gene matches: 7. The CDR3 sequence is 16 residues long. The CDR3 reads CASSLPTGGVTGELFF. The CDR3 nucleotides read TGTGCCAGCAGCCTTCCGACAGGGGGCGTCACCGGGGAGCTGTTTTTT.

V is TRBV4-3 and J is TRBJ2-5; 7 bases fit TRBD2. Trimming removed 6 bases from V and 5 bases from J; junction bases left unmatched: 6. The CDR3 covers 13 residues. The V gene's germline CDR1 is LGHNA and CDR2 YSLEER. In DNA form, the CDR3 reads TGCGCCAGCAGTGACCTCGGGGGGGAGACCCAGTACTTC. As protein: CASSDLGGETQYF.

The chain is built from TRBV11-3 and TRBJ2-2; D ambiguous. Trimming stripped 0 bases from V and 2 bases from J, with 13 bases between. The CDR3 loop spans 17 amino acids. Germline CDR1 is SGHNT and CDR2 is YENEEA. The CDR3 sequence: CASSLDRAGDNTGELFF. CDR3 coding DNA: TGTGCCAGCAGCTTAGATAGGGCAGGAGATAACACCGGGGAGCTGTTTTTT.

The chain recombines TRBV9 with TRBJ2-2; tentatively, D is TRBD1 (5 bases). Germline CDR1 and CDR2: SGDLS and YYNGEE. Trimming took off 1 base at V and 7 bases at J, with 20 bases between the two ends. This CDR3 comprises 17 residues. The CDR3 DNA reads TGTGCCAGCAGCGTACACCAACTCAAGGGGCGTGACGGGGAGCTGTTTTTT. Encoded protein: CASSVHQLKGRDGELFF.

The chain joins TRBV13 to TRBJ1-2; TRBD1 matches at 8 bases. This CDR3 region has 12 residues. CDR1 is PRHDT and CDR2 is FYEKMQ in the germline V gene (reference sequence). The V gene end was trimmed by 5 bases and the J gene end by 8 bases; junction bases not matched to a gene: 4. The CDR3, as DNA: TGTGCCAGCAGCGCCAGGGGGCAAGGCTACACCTTC. This sequence encodes CASSARGQGYTF.

This chain connects TRBV7-3 to TRBJ2-1; 10 nucleotides match TRBD2. The CDR3 has 15 residues. The V segment lost 4 bases and the J segment 5 bases; nucleotides outside the gene matches: 5. The germline gives CDR1 SGHTA, CDR2 FQGTGA. The CDR3 reads CASSSLAGDNNEQFF. DNA of the CDR3: TGTGCCAGCAGCTCGCTAGCGGGGGACAACAATGAGCAGTTCTTC.

This clone was picked up a small number of times. The identical CDR3 is also encoded by other nucleotide sequences in the sample. The J gene is TRBJ1-5, the V gene TRBV30; maybe TRBD1 (6 bases). V lost 0 bases and J 4 bases, leaving 7 bases between the germline ends. Germline CDR1 reads GTSNPN; CDR2 reads SVGIG (reference sequence). CDR3 length: 13 amino acids. The CDR3 loop reads CAWSVGGNQPQHF. The CDR3, as DNA: TGTGCCTGGAGTGTAGGGGGAAATCAGCCCCAGCATTTT.

The genes are TRBV14 and TRBJ1-1; no firm D call. The germline V gene encodes CDR1 SGHDN and CDR2 FVKESK. The CDR3 sequence is 14 residues long. The germline V and J ends were trimmed by 1 base and 4 bases, with 10 bases remaining between them. The CDR3 here is CASSQVGWGTEAFF. CDR3 nucleotides: TGTGCCAGCAGCCAAGTTGGGTGGGGCACTGAAGCTTTCTTT.

This clone has a handful of counts. The chain carries TRBV27 and TRBJ1-5; D perhaps matches TRBD1 (6 bases). The CDR3 spans 13 residues. Trimming left V 6 bases short and J 4 bases short, with 10 bases between. CDR1 and CDR2 (germline): MNHEY, SMNVEV (reference sequence). The CDR3 spells CASSETGNQPQHF. Written as DNA, the CDR3 is TGTGCCAGCAGCGAGACAGGTAATCAGCCCCAGCATTTT.

The chain joins TRBV28 to TRBJ2-7, with a weak D call TRBD2 (5 bases). V dropped 6 bases and J dropped 7 bases, with 10 bases sitting between them. The CDR3 loop spans 11 amino acids. CDR1 is MDHEN and CDR2 is SYDVKM in the germline V gene. The CDR3 DNA sequence: TGTGCCAGCAGGGACTTTTTGGAGCAGTACTTC. Amino acids: CASRDFLEQYF.

The rearrangement links TRBV11-2 to TRBJ2-7, with 9 bases lining up with TRBD1. The CDR3 has 16 residues. Per germline, CDR1 SGHAT and CDR2 FQNNGV. The ends lost 3 bases at V and 2 bases at J; junction bases unmatched: 8. The CDR3 is CASSLGPGQGTYEQYF. The CDR3 nucleotides are TGTGCCAGCAGCTTGGGTCCGGGACAGGGAACCTACGAGCAGTACTTC.

This sequence joins TRBV7-6 and TRBJ2-2, with D perhaps TRBD1 or TRBD2 (5 bases each). The V end lost 7 bases, the J end lost 5 bases, and 8 bases lay between the germline ends. Germline V gene lookup returns CDR1 SGHVS and CDR2 FNYEAQ. The CDR3 has 12 residues. CDR3 residues: CASMGETGELFF. In DNA, the CDR3 is TGTGCCAGCATGGGGGAAACCGGGGAGCTGTTTTTT.

The chain has TRBV2 and TRBJ2-1, with D perhaps TRBD2 (5 bases). The CDR3 is made up of 14 amino acids. The germline CDR1 and CDR2 sequences are SNHLY and FYNNEI. The V end was cut by 6 bases, the J end by 9 bases, with 18 bases between. CDR3 nucleotides: TGTGCCAGCAGCGGGGATCTCTTTTCTAGTGAGCAGTTCTTC. Translating it yields CASSGDLFSSEQFF.